This TCR beta chain was identified in a study of cytomegalovirus exposure and HLA in healthy donors. Regarding this clone: The antigen remains unidentified.

PCR involved 60 Vbeta and 13 Jbeta primers. Sequencing used immunoSEQ multiplex PCR; TCRdb keeps in-frame clones, though not all of them. The sample carries roughly 110,000 clones, about four fifths recorded once. Study conclusions and caveats: Within an earlier analysis, most TCR beta V segments proved productive either about 90% or about 30% of the time. The number of N-insertions in an Asian-associated ancestry cluster was reportedly below the approximately 700-donor mean in a later analysis.

What was sequenced was PBMCs. The clonotype originates from a man aged 25-45 years in good health and CMV-seropositive.

The CDR3 DNA sequence: TGTGCCAGCAGGGGAGGTGCACATGTCACAGATACGCAGTATTTT. Its translation: CASRGGAHVTDTQYF. This chain uses TRBV4-2 with TRBJ2-3, with TRBD2 as a possible D gene (6 bases). Germline assignment: CDR1 LGHNA and CDR2 YNFKEQ. The CDR3 has 15 residues. Trimming removed 6 bases from V and 2 bases from J, with 15 bases in between.